Below are 7 T cell receptor beta chains sequenced from a single sample in a study of beta chain features in type 1 diabetes. Overall study results and limits: Moderately but significantly shorter TCRB CDR3s were found in Type 1 diabetes patients in all four CD4+ subsets.

The antigens for these receptors are not known. cDNA synthesis used the whole RNA isolate, giving expressed TCRB sequences. Clones were read by immunoSEQ multiplex PCR, and TCRdb kept only the in-frame ones, dropping some. Altogether about 160,000 clones are present, 6.5% to 10% being singletons, with the ten largest covering 0.54%. The specimen sequenced was central memory CD4+ T cells from blood. These receptors were obtained from a woman aged 18-30 years with type 1 diabetes.

The chain recombines TRBV7-2 with TRBJ2-4, with D unresolved. Trimming removed 0 bases from V and 7 bases from J, with 10 bases in between. Germline V gene sequence: CDR1 SGHTA, CDR2 FQGNSA. This CDR3 contains 14 residues. CDR3 in DNA: TGTGCCAGCAGCTTAGCATCCTTAGCCAACATTCAGTACTTC. Protein product: CASSLASLANIQYF.

There are a few counts of this clone. V usage is TRBV2 and J usage is TRBJ1-4; tentative D call: TRBD1 (5 bases). Germline V gene data show CDR1 as SNHLY and CDR2 as FYNNEI. Between the trimmed V and J ends, which lost 4 bases and 5 bases, there was a span of 8 bases. The length of the CDR3 is 13 residues. The CDR3 DNA is TGTGCCAGCAGTGGTCGGGGGAATGAAAAACTGTTTTTT. Amino acids: CASSGRGNEKLFF.

The table lists this clone with a few counts. The CDR3 nucleotides are TGCGCCAGCAGCTTGTTACAAGATACGCAGTATTTT. This encodes CASSLLQDTQYF. The chain links TRBV5-1 to TRBJ2-3; D gene uncertain. The CDR3 runs 12 residues. The V and J ends lost 1 base and 5 bases respectively, with 5 bases between them. Germline CDR1 reads SGHRS; CDR2 reads YFSETQ. Together with reference TRBV5-1 and TRBJ2-3, the CDR3 gives the full variable domain: KAGVTQTPRYLIKTRGQQVTLSCSPISGHRSVSWYQQTPGQGLQFLFEYFSETQRNKGNFPGRFSGRQFSNSRSEMNVSTLELGDSALYLCASSLLQDTQYFGPGTRLTVL.

This clone was counted at least ten times. V gene TRBV6-6 combines with J gene TRBJ1-1, with 9 nucleotides matching TRBD1. Unmatched junction bases numbered 0, after V lost 0 bases and J lost 4 bases. This CDR3 comprises 14 residues. In germline, CDR1 is MNHNY, CDR2 SVGAGI (reference sequence). CDR3 protein: CASSYSTGGTEAFF. In nucleotides, the CDR3 is TGTGCCAGCAGTTACTCGACAGGGGGCACTGAAGCTTTCTTT.

This clone turned up a few times. The chain couples TRBV7-2 to TRBJ2-5; TRBD1 might be the D (5 bases). The ends were cut back, 1 base at V and 5 bases at J, with 14 bases in the middle. The germline CDR1 and CDR2 sequences are SGHTA and FQGNSA. This CDR3 has 15 residues. The chain's CDR3 is CASSLGQGPWETQYF. Written as DNA, the CDR3 is TGTGCCAGCAGCTTAGGGCAGGGTCCATGGGAGACCCAGTACTTC.

The sample holds a few counts of this clone. V is TRBV6-1 and J is TRBJ1-1; a weak D match, TRBD1 (5 bases). The germline V gene has CDR1 MNHNS and CDR2 SASEGT. CDR3 length: 14 residues. Trimming cost V 8 bases and J 0 bases, with 13 bases left between them. CDR3 region: CASCLDRMNTEAFF. CDR3 DNA: TGTGCCAGCTGCCTCGACAGAATGAACACTGAAGCTTTCTTT.

This clone was seen a few times. The chain uses TRBV18 and TRBJ1-2, with 7 bases lining up with TRBD1. With 1 base clipped from V and 4 bases from J, the junction kept 9 bases outside the gene matches. The CDR3 runs 16 residues. The germline CDR1 and CDR2 sequences are KGHSH and LQKENI. The chain's CDR3 is CASSPRALSGGYGYTF. Here the CDR3 DNA reads TGTGCCAGCTCACCACGTGCCCTTTCAGGGGGCTATGGCTACACCTTC.